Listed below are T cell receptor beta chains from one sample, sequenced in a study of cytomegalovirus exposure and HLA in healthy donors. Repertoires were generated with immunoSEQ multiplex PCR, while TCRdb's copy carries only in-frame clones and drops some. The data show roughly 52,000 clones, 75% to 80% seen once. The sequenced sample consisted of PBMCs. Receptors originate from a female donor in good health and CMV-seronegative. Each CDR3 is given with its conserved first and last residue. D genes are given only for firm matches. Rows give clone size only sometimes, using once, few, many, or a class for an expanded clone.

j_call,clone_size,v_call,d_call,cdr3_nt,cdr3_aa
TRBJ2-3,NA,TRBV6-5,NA,TGTGCCAGCGGAACCCGGGGTTTGAGCGCAGATACGCAGTATTTT,CASGTRGLSADTQYF
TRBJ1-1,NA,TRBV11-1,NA,TGTGCCAGCAGCCTCTTACGTGGGGCCCTGAACACTGAAGCTTTCTTT,CASSLLRGALNTEAFF
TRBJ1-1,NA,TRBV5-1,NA,TGCGCCAGCAGCTTGGAATTCGGGGGGAACACTGAAGCTTTCTTT,CASSLEFGGNTEAFF
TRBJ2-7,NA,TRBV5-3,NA,TGTGCCAGAAGCTCCCTGAACAGGGTGGGGTACGAGCAGTACTTC,CARSSLNRVGYEQYF
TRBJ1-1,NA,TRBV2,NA,TGTGCCAGCAGTGGGCGGCTACAGCGGGGCACTGAAGCTTTCTTT,CASSGRLQRGTEAFF
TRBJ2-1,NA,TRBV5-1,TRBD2,TGCGCCAGCAGCTTGGTTCCCACTAGCGGGGGGATCAATGAGCAGTTCTTC,CASSLVPTSGGINEQFF
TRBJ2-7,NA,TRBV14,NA,TGTGCCAGCAGCCTGGGGACTCACTACGAGCAGTACTTC,CASSLGTHYEQYF
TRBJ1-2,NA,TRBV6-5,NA,TGTGCCAGCAGATCCCTACAGGCGTACTATGGCTACACCTTC,CASRSLQAYYGYTF
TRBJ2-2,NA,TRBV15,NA,TGTGCCACCAGCAGGCTAGACAGCACCGGGGAGCTGTTTTTT,CATSRLDSTGELFF
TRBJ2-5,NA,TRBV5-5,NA,TGTGCCAGCAGACAGAGGACATTGGAGACCCAGTACTTC,CASRQRTLETQYF
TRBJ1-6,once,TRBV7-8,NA,TGTGCCAGCAAATCGGGGAATTCACCCCTCCACTTT,CASKSGNSPLHF
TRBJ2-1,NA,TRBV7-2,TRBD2,TGTGCCAGCAGCGAGGGGTTTCTAGCGGGGGCCTCCTACAATGAGCAGTTCTTC,CASSEGFLAGASYNEQFF
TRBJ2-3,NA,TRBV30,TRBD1,TGTGCCTGGATAAAAACAGGGGGCTCAGATACGCAGTATTTT,CAWIKTGGSDTQYF